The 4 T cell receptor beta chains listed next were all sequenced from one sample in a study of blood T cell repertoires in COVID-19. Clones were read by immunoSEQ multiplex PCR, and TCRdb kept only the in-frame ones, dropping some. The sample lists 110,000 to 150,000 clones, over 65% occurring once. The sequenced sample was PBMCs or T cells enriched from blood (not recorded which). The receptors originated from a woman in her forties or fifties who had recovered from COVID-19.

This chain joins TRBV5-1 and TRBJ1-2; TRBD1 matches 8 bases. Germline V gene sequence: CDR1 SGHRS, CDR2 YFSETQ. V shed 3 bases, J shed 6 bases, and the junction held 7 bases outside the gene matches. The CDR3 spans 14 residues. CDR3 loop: CASSSGGQADGYTF. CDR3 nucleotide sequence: TGCGCCAGCAGCTCAGGGGGACAGGCGGATGGCTACACCTTC. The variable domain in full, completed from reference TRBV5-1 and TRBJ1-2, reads KAGVTQTPRYLIKTRGQQVTLSCSPISGHRSVSWYQQTPGQGLQFLFEYFSETQRNKGNFPGRFSGRQFSNSRSEMNVSTLELGDSALYLCASSSGGQADGYTFGSGTRLTVV.

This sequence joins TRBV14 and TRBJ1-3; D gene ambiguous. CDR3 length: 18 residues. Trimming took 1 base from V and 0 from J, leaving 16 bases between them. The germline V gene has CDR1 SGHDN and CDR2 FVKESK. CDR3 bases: TGTGCCAGCAGCCAAGGTTTAGAACAGACGAACTCTGGAAACACCATATATTTT. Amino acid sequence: CASSQGLEQTNSGNTIYF.

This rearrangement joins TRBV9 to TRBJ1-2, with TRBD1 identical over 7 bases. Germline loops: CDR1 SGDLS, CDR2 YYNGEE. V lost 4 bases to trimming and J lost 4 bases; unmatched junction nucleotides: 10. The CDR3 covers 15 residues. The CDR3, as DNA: TGTGCCAGCAGCCCAGGAGGAGGGGGCCCCTATGGCTACACCTTC. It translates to CASSPGGGGPYGYTF.

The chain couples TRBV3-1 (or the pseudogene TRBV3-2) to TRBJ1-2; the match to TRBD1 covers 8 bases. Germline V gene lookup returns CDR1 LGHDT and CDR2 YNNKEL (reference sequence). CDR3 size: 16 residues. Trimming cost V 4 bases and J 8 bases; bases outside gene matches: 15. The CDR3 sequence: CASSPSWSRQGQGYTF. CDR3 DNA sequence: TGTGCCAGCAGCCCATCTTGGTCCCGACAGGGGCAGGGCTACACCTTC.